The clone carrying this T cell receptor (beta chain) has only a few counts. Its antigen is unidentified. The germline CDR1 and CDR2 sequences are LGHDT and YNNKEL (reference sequence). This CDR3 has 15 residues. Trimming left V 3 bases short and J 6 bases short, with 12 bases between. The data belong to a study of blood T cells in healthy people across ages. General study points: It was the long-lived donors that had more naive CD4+ cells and higher diversity than aged donors.

Together with a sample-barcoded 5' primer, a J-beta primer mix was included in a second PCR lasting roughly 6 to 12 cycles. Carrying 12 random nucleotides, a template-switch adaptor labeled each individual cDNA molecule. TCRdb reanalysed the 5' RACE reads using MiXCR and keeps one entry per CDR3 protein. Here the sample spans 700,000 to 950,000 distinct CDR3 sequences, around 46% being singletons. The sample was blood. This clonotype was obtained from an older woman in good health. The rearrangement uses TRBV3-1 and TRBJ1-6, with D possibly TRBD1 on 5 matching bases. For the CDR3, the DNA is TGTGCCAGCAGCCAGCGTAGGGGCTCTAATTCACCCCTCCACTTT. Its translation: CASSQRRGSNSPLHF.